This is a list of T cell receptor beta chains from one sample in a study of shared clonotypes between healthy human individuals. Only in-frame clones appear in the TCRdb table, and some are missing; sequencing was by immunoSEQ multiplex PCR. The sample has roughly 170,000 clones, around 63% seen once. Source material: memory CD4+ T cells sorted from blood. Receptors originate from a man aged 25-45 years in good health. Both conserved end residues are part of each CDR3. The order of the fields is CDR3 protein, CDR3 DNA, V gene, clone size, D gene, J gene. The D gene is left open where the match is weak. The listing skips clone size in some rows; elsewhere it reads once, few, many or a size class.

CASSLAGAFSSF	TGTGCCAGCAGCTTAGCCGGGGCATTTTCCAGCTTC	TRBV11-2	-	-	TRBJ2-7
CASSVVGSGIGETQYF	TGTGCCAGCAGCGTAGTGGGTAGCGGGATCGGTGAGACCCAGTACTTC	TRBV9	-	TRBD2	TRBJ2-5
CASSWTGMGTGELFF	TGTGCCAGCAGCTGGACAGGGATGGGCACCGGGGAGCTGTTTTTT	TRBV2	once	TRBD1	TRBJ2-2
CAISDRAGGSYNEQFF	TGTGCCATCAGCGACCGAGCGGGAGGCTCCTACAATGAGCAGTTCTTC	TRBV10-3	-	TRBD2	TRBJ2-1
CASSLRAGDEQYF	TGCGCCAGCAGCTTGAGGGCAGGGGACGAGCAGTACTTC	TRBV5-1	-	-	TRBJ2-7
CASSLGTNDRYEQYF	TGTGCCAGCAGCTTAGGTACCAACGACCGCTACGAGCAGTACTTC	TRBV7-9	few	-	TRBJ2-7
CAGKQGSYEQYF	TGTGCCGGAAAACAGGGTTCCTACGAGCAGTACTTC	TRBV30	-	-	TRBJ2-7
CASSPGTGNDYTF	TGTGCCAGCAGCCCCGGGACAGGGAACGACTACACCTTC	TRBV28	-	TRBD1	TRBJ1-2
CSARDVYGYTF	TGCAGTGCTAGAGACGTATATGGCTACACCTTC	TRBV20-1	-	-	TRBJ1-2
CASSRRTPPYNEQFF	TGTGCCAGCAGTAGGCGAACTCCTCCCTACAATGAGCAGTTCTTC	TRBV2	-	-	TRBJ2-1
CATPRDREKEQYF	TGTGCCACCCCCAGGGACAGGGAAAAAGAGCAGTACTTC	TRBV6-5	-	TRBD1	TRBJ2-7
CASSLGYYEQYF	TGTGCCAGCAGTTTGGGCTACTACGAGCAGTACTTC	TRBV28	-	-	TRBJ2-7
CASSLTGTSGSAGELFF	TGTGCCAGCAGCTTAACCGGGACTAGCGGGTCCGCCGGGGAGCTGTTTTTT	TRBV7-3	few	TRBD2	TRBJ2-2
CASSRDVNEQFF	TGTGCCAGCAGCCGGGACGTCAATGAGCAGTTCTTC	TRBV25-1	-	-	TRBJ2-1
CASSPRDRSSGYTF	TGTGCCAGCTCACCTCGCGACAGGTCATCTGGCTACACCTTC	TRBV18	-	-	TRBJ1-2
CASSPGLAGGPNTGELFF	TGCGCCAGCAGCCCGGGACTAGCGGGAGGGCCAAACACCGGGGAGCTGTTTTTT	TRBV5-1	-	TRBD2	TRBJ2-2
CASSLDRVRTEAFF	TGTGCCAGCAGCTTGGACAGGGTGCGCACTGAAGCTTTCTTT	TRBV11-2	few	TRBD1	TRBJ1-1
CASRGTGSTQYF	TGTGCCAGCAGAGGTACAGGGAGCACGCAGTATTTT	TRBV2	-	-	TRBJ2-3
CAWSVGGAETQYF	TGTGCCTGGAGTGTAGGGGGCGCGGAGACCCAGTACTTC	TRBV30	-	TRBD1	TRBJ2-5
CASNGGLRNYGYTF	TGTGCCTCCAATGGGGGGCTCCGAAACTATGGCTACACCTTC	TRBV19	-	-	TRBJ1-2
CASSAYSGTEAFF	TGTGCCAGCAGCGCCTACAGTGGGACTGAAGCTTTCTTT	TRBV9	-	-	TRBJ1-1
CASSLDSSGYTF	TGTGCCAGCAGCTTAGATTCCAGCGGCTACACCTTC	TRBV7-2	many	-	TRBJ1-2
CASSSTQGGELFF	TGTGCCAGCAGCTCCACACAAGGCGGGGAGCTGTTTTTT	TRBV11-3	-	-	TRBJ2-2
CASSLGGGSVSYNEQFF	TGTGCCAGCAGCTTAGGCGGTGGGAGTGTGTCCTACAATGAGCAGTTCTTC	TRBV7-1	-	-	TRBJ2-1
CASSIKGVPGLHESNYGYTF	TGTGCCAGCAGCATTAAGGGGGTACCGGGACTGCACGAGTCTAACTATGGCTACACCTTC	TRBV21-1	-	-	TRBJ1-2
CASRGGGVGNEQYF	TGTGCCAGCAGGGGGGGAGGGGTTGGAAACGAGCAGTACTTC	TRBV2	-	TRBD2	TRBJ2-7
CASSLSSSSYEQYF	TGTGCCAGCAGCTTATCATCTAGCTCCTACGAGCAGTACTTC	TRBV7-8	-	-	TRBJ2-7
CASSLGARGSHEQYF	TGTGCCAGCAGCTTGGGAGCCAGGGGCTCGCACGAGCAGTACTTC	TRBV7-2	-	-	TRBJ2-7
CASSFQGAYEQYF	TGTGCCAGCAGCTTTCAGGGAGCCTACGAGCAGTACTTC	TRBV7-2	-	-	TRBJ2-7
CASSLTSGVSGELFF	TGCGCCAGCAGCTTAACTAGCGGGGTTAGCGGGGAGCTGTTTTTT	TRBV5-1	-	TRBD2	TRBJ2-2
CASSLSQGMNTEAFF	TGTGCCAGCAGTTTATCTCAGGGTATGAACACTGAAGCTTTCTTT	TRBV28	-	-	TRBJ1-1
CASSFRGGGTISGANVLTF	TGTGCCAGCAGTTTCCGTGGTGGGGGAACCATCTCTGGGGCCAACGTCCTGACTTTC	TRBV27	many	-	TRBJ2-6
CASSLFGLQGNQPQHF	TGTGCCAGCAGTTTATTCGGACTACAGGGGAACCAGCCCCAGCATTTT	TRBV27	many	TRBD1	TRBJ1-5
CASRRGSNYEQYF	TGTGCCAGCAGGCGGGGGTCGAACTACGAGCAGTACTTC	TRBV6-1	many	TRBD2	TRBJ2-7
CASSLREINEKLFF	TGCGCCAGCAGCTTGAGAGAGATTAATGAAAAACTGTTTTTT	TRBV5-1	few	-	TRBJ1-4
CATSRVAGANEQYF	TGTGCCACCAGCAGAGTGGCAGGGGCCAACGAGCAGTACTTC	TRBV15	-	-	TRBJ2-7
CASSLGAEDQPQHF	TGCGCCAGCAGCTTGGGGGCAGAGGATCAGCCCCAGCATTTT	TRBV5-1	-	-	TRBJ1-5
CASSQDRQLGYTF	TGCGCCAGCAGCCAAGATCGACAACTGGGCTACACCTTC	TRBV4-1	-	-	TRBJ1-2
CASSVGFNQPQHF	TGTGCCAGCAGCGTAGGCTTCAATCAGCCCCAGCATTTT	TRBV9	once	-	TRBJ1-5
CASSRGGGSGANVLTF	TGCGCCAGCAGCCGTGGAGGGGGCTCTGGGGCCAACGTCCTGACTTTC	TRBV4-1	many	-	TRBJ2-6
CSAFQWGYTF	TGCAGTGCGTTCCAATGGGGCTACACCTTC	TRBV20-1	-	-	TRBJ1-2
CASRNYRGTEAFF	TGTGCCAGCAGAAATTACAGGGGGACTGAAGCTTTCTTT	TRBV5-6	-	TRBD1	TRBJ1-1
CASSRSSGFQETQYF	TGTGCCAGCAGCCGGTCAAGTGGGTTCCAAGAGACCCAGTACTTC	TRBV11-3	-	-	TRBJ2-5
CASGTGTGGYQPQHF	TGTGCCAGCGGGACGGGGACAGGGGGCTATCAGCCCCAGCATTTT	TRBV27	-	TRBD1	TRBJ1-5
CASSEASLALGYGYTF	TGTGCCAGCAGTGAAGCATCATTGGCTCTAGGATATGGCTACACCTTC	TRBV6-1	few	-	TRBJ1-2
CASRSTAGAETQYF	TGTGCCAGCAGGTCAACAGCGGGCGCGGAGACCCAGTACTTC	TRBV6-5	-	-	TRBJ2-5
CASRKDLYEQYF	TGTGCCAGCAGGAAAGACCTCTACGAGCAGTACTTC	TRBV2	-	-	TRBJ2-7
CASSLGPSYEQYF	TGTGCCAGCAGCCTCGGGCCTTCCTACGAGCAGTACTTC	TRBV6-5	-	-	TRBJ2-7
CASSPSTDTQYF	TGTGCCAGCAGCCCAAGCACAGATACGCAGTATTTT	TRBV7-8	many	-	TRBJ2-3
CASQGNTEAFF	TGTGCCAGCCAAGGGAACACTGAAGCTTTCTTT	TRBV2	once	-	TRBJ1-1
CASNREGLGEAFF	TGCGCCAGCAACAGGGAAGGGTTGGGTGAAGCTTTCTTT	TRBV5-1	-	-	TRBJ1-1